This T cell receptor (beta chain) was found in a study of a mutant IDH1 vaccine in newly diagnosed glioma. On the study more broadly: Eight vaccinations were given in weeks 1, 3, 5, 7, 11, 15, 19 and 23. Vaccine dosing followed radiotherapy by 4-6 weeks, or accompanied temozolomide cycles. The study's findings and limits: Changes in top peripheral clonotypes did not appear linked to pseudoprogression.

Time point defined: week 5, during vaccination. It was 300 ug of mutant IDH1 20-mer peptide that made up each vaccine dose, given with topical imiquimod. Assay: immunoSEQ multiplex PCR; the TCRdb copy retains only in-frame clones and omits some. The table shows some 48,000 clones, with around four fifths occurring only once. Trimming took 0 bases from V and 8 from J, leaving 16 bases between them. The length of the CDR3 is 16 residues. Germline lookup yields CDR1 MGHDK and CDR2 SYGVNS. Turning to this clone: Its specificity is not known.

The chain recombines TRBV25-1 with TRBJ1-4; D perhaps matches TRBD1 (5 bases). This sequence originates from a woman between 35 and 50 years old with glioma. The sequencing here drew on PBMCs, taken from a glioma patient whose treatment included an IDH1 peptide vaccine. The CDR3 nucleotides read TGTGCCAGCAGTGAATATGGGAGGGGTAAACTCGAAAAACTGTTTTTT. This sequence encodes CASSEYGRGKLEKLFF.